This is a list of T cell receptor beta chains from one sample in a study of vaccination effects on CD4 cells after COVID-19. Clones were sequenced by immunoSEQ multiplex PCR, and TCRdb holds only the in-frame ones, with some missing. The sample lists 25,000 to 35,000 clones; roughly two thirds were seen once. Their cognate antigens are unknown. This specimen was CD4+ T cells from PBMCs cultured with HCoV-229E spike peptides, taken before COVID-19 vaccination. These receptors all come from a human donor who received a COVID-19 vaccine. Each CDR3 is given with its conserved first and last residue. A D gene is named only where the DNA matches it firmly. Size is omitted from some rows. Given values are once, few, many or a class for expanded clones.

v_call: TRBV5-4
clone_size: -
j_call: TRBJ2-3
d_call: TRBD2
cdr3_nt: TGTGCCAGCAGCTTGGGACTAGCGGGAGGAACAGATACGCAGTATTTT
cdr3_aa: CASSLGLAGGTDTQYF

v_call: TRBV7-2
clone_size: many
j_call: TRBJ2-1
d_call: TRBD2
cdr3_nt: TGTGCCAGCAGCTTAGCGTCCGGACTAGCCTCTTCCGGTGAGCAGTTCTTC
cdr3_aa: CASSLASGLASSGEQFF

v_call: TRBV28
clone_size: few
j_call: TRBJ1-2
d_call: -
cdr3_nt: TGTGCCAGCAGCACAACAGGGAGCTATGGCTACACCTTC
cdr3_aa: CASSTTGSYGYTF

v_call: TRBV6-5
clone_size: -
j_call: TRBJ1-2
d_call: -
cdr3_nt: TGTGCCAGCAGTTACTCAGAGGGGAACTATGGCTACACCTTC
cdr3_aa: CASSYSEGNYGYTF

v_call: TRBV10-2
clone_size: -
j_call: TRBJ1-1
d_call: TRBD1
cdr3_nt: TGCGCCAGCGCTTCGATGACAGGGGTGGGCACTGAAGCTTTCTTT
cdr3_aa: CASASMTGVGTEAFF

v_call: TRBV7-8
clone_size: -
j_call: TRBJ1-6
d_call: -
cdr3_nt: TGTGCCAGCAGCTCGTCAGGGGCGCGGAATTCACCCCTCCACTTT
cdr3_aa: CASSSSGARNSPLHF

v_call: TRBV28
clone_size: -
j_call: TRBJ1-2
d_call: -
cdr3_nt: TGTGCCAGCTCCCTTACGGCGGGAGGCTACACCTTC
cdr3_aa: CASSLTAGGYTF

v_call: TRBV29-1
clone_size: -
j_call: TRBJ2-1
d_call: -
cdr3_nt: TGCAGCGTAAAGGGCAGGGTTCTCCACAATGAGCAGTTCTTC
cdr3_aa: CSVKGRVLHNEQFF

v_call: TRBV5-1
clone_size: few
j_call: TRBJ1-1
d_call: TRBD1
cdr3_nt: TGCGCCAGCAGAAAGGGACAGACCGCGGGGAACACTGAAGCTTTCTTT
cdr3_aa: CASRKGQTAGNTEAFF

v_call: TRBV7-2
clone_size: -
j_call: TRBJ1-5
d_call: -
cdr3_nt: TGTGCCAGCAGCTTAGCGGGTCCGGCAGGCAGCAATCAGCCCCAGCATTTT
cdr3_aa: CASSLAGPAGSNQPQHF

v_call: TRBV6-6
clone_size: few
j_call: TRBJ1-6
d_call: -
cdr3_nt: TGTGCCAGCAGTTACATGACACCCCTCCACTTT
cdr3_aa: CASSYMTPLHF

v_call: TRBV14
clone_size: once
j_call: TRBJ1-2
d_call: -
cdr3_nt: TGTGCCAGCAGCCAGGACAACTATGGCTACACCTTC
cdr3_aa: CASSQDNYGYTF

v_call: TRBV5-6
clone_size: large
j_call: TRBJ1-6
d_call: -
cdr3_nt: TGTGCCAGCAGCTTGAGGGTCCGACCGCCGTATAATTCACCCCTCCACTTT
cdr3_aa: CASSLRVRPPYNSPLHF

v_call: TRBV3-1/TRBV3-2
clone_size: -
j_call: TRBJ2-5
d_call: -
cdr3_nt: TGTGCCAGCAGCCCAATTGAGCTCCAAGAGACCCAGTACTTC
cdr3_aa: CASSPIELQETQYF

v_call: TRBV27
clone_size: -
j_call: TRBJ2-1
d_call: TRBD2
cdr3_nt: TGTGCCAGCAGCCTCCTAGCGGGGGGGCCGAGCTCCTACAATGAGCAGTTCTTC
cdr3_aa: CASSLLAGGPSSYNEQFF

v_call: TRBV19
clone_size: few
j_call: TRBJ1-2
d_call: TRBD1
cdr3_nt: TGTGCCAGTAGTTCGACAGGGCCGCTAGGCTACACCTTC
cdr3_aa: CASSSTGPLGYTF

v_call: TRBV14
clone_size: -
j_call: TRBJ2-1
d_call: TRBD2
cdr3_nt: TGTGCCAGCAGCCAACGTGGACTAGCGGGATTGCGGCCCTACAATGAGCAGTTCTTC
cdr3_aa: CASSQRGLAGLRPYNEQFF

v_call: TRBV4-2
clone_size: -
j_call: TRBJ1-5
d_call: TRBD1
cdr3_nt: TGTGCCAGCAGCCAGTCCGGGACAGGTAGCAATCAGCCCCAGCATTTT
cdr3_aa: CASSQSGTGSNQPQHF

v_call: TRBV28
clone_size: -
j_call: TRBJ2-5
d_call: -
cdr3_nt: TGTGCCAGCAGTTTTTTCGTTGACAGCCAAGAGACCCAGTACTTC
cdr3_aa: CASSFFVDSQETQYF

v_call: TRBV3-1/TRBV3-2
clone_size: -
j_call: TRBJ1-5
d_call: TRBD1
cdr3_nt: TGTGCCAGCAGCAAACAGGGGAGCAATCAGCCCCAGCATTTT
cdr3_aa: CASSKQGSNQPQHF

v_call: TRBV7-2
clone_size: -
j_call: TRBJ2-2
d_call: TRBD2
cdr3_nt: TGTGCCAGCAGCTTAAGACGCGGGGGGGCGAGGGCTCGGTCGGGGGAGCTGTTTTTT
cdr3_aa: CASSLRRGGARARSGELFF

v_call: TRBV19
clone_size: -
j_call: TRBJ2-7
d_call: -
cdr3_nt: TGTGCCAGTAGTATAGGTGGAGGAGTGTTCGGCGAGCAGTACTTC
cdr3_aa: CASSIGGGVFGEQYF

v_call: TRBV5-4
clone_size: -
j_call: TRBJ2-3
d_call: -
cdr3_nt: TGTGCCAGCAGCTTGGTAACGCGGGCTTATAGCACAGATACGCAGTATTTT
cdr3_aa: CASSLVTRAYSTDTQYF

v_call: TRBV5-4
clone_size: few
j_call: TRBJ1-4
d_call: -
cdr3_nt: TGTGCCAGCAGTTCAAATCAGGACAGAGGGGAAAAACTGTTTTTT
cdr3_aa: CASSSNQDRGEKLFF

v_call: TRBV6-2/TRBV6-3
clone_size: -
j_call: TRBJ2-7
d_call: TRBD2
cdr3_nt: TGTGCCAGCAGCCGCAGGGGAGCGGGAGTTGGATACGAGCAGTACTTC
cdr3_aa: CASSRRGAGVGYEQYF

v_call: TRBV5-1
clone_size: -
j_call: TRBJ1-4
d_call: -
cdr3_nt: TGCGCCAGCAGCTTGAAATACCTGAACGAAAAACTGTTTTTT
cdr3_aa: CASSLKYLNEKLFF

v_call: TRBV18
clone_size: -
j_call: TRBJ2-3
d_call: -
cdr3_nt: TGTGCCAGCTCCCCCCCTAGCACAGATACGCAGTATTTT
cdr3_aa: CASSPPSTDTQYF

v_call: TRBV7-2
clone_size: -
j_call: TRBJ1-2
d_call: TRBD1
cdr3_nt: TGTGCCAGCAGCTTAGGGTGGACAGGGGGTTATGGCTACACCTTC
cdr3_aa: CASSLGWTGGYGYTF

v_call: TRBV27
clone_size: -
j_call: TRBJ2-2
d_call: -
cdr3_nt: TGTGCCAGCAGTTTGGCCTACGGAGTCGGGGAGCTGTTTTTT
cdr3_aa: CASSLAYGVGELFF

v_call: TRBV10-2
clone_size: -
j_call: TRBJ1-6
d_call: -
cdr3_nt: TGCGCCAGCAGTGTTACAGCTTTAGATAATTCACCCCTCCACTTT
cdr3_aa: CASSVTALDNSPLHF

v_call: TRBV5-1
clone_size: -
j_call: TRBJ2-1
d_call: TRBD1
cdr3_nt: TGCGCCAGCAGGTCTCCGGGCGGGGACAGGGGTTCCGATGAGCAGTTCTTC
cdr3_aa: CASRSPGGDRGSDEQFF

v_call: TRBV27
clone_size: -
j_call: TRBJ1-3
d_call: -
cdr3_nt: TGTGCCAGCAGGAAGGACTTTCACTCTGGAAACACCATATATTTT
cdr3_aa: CASRKDFHSGNTIYF

v_call: TRBV25-1
clone_size: -
j_call: TRBJ2-5
d_call: -
cdr3_nt: TGTGCCAGCAGTGATCCGGAACAGGGCCCGGAGACCCAGTACTTC
cdr3_aa: CASSDPEQGPETQYF